Following are 21 T cell receptor beta chains from one sample sequenced in a study of long-term antiretroviral therapy in people with HIV (dated by TCRdb to between 2020 and 2023). The immunoSEQ hsTCRB v3.0 assay was used at survey level resolution to sequence the TRB variable region. In its TCRdb copy, this immuneACCESS table keeps in-frame sequences only and misses some clones. Where compared with another copy, unresolved V genes explain less than half of these, and the others have no known cause. For this sample there are tens of thousands of clones; 93% appear just once. The top ten clones comprise less than 9.5% of the sample. The sample consisted of unsorted PBMCs, taken 7.6 years after starting antiretroviral therapy. These receptors were collected from a woman aged 40 to 50 with HIV.

This sequence joins TRBV29-1 and TRBJ2-7; perhaps TRBD1 as D (6 bases). From germline, CDR1 is SQVTM and CDR2 ANQGSEA. There are 12 residues in the CDR3. With 6 bases removed from V and 2 bases from J, the gap between germline ends came to 11 bases. This CDR3 is CSVLTGPYEQYF. The DNA of the CDR3 is TGCAGCGTCCTGACAGGACCCTACGAGCAGTACTTC.

The chain couples TRBV6-5 to TRBJ1-5; tentative D call: TRBD1 (6 bases). The germline gives CDR1 MNHEY, CDR2 SVGAGI. This CDR3 comprises 16 residues. Trimming left V 0 bases short and J 11 bases short, with 20 bases between. For the CDR3, the DNA is TGTGCCAGCAGTTACTCTAGGGAGCGGGGGCTAGGGGCCCAGCATTTT. It codes for CASSYSRERGLGAQHF.

The chain combines TRBV7-2 with TRBJ1-2; D possibly corresponds to TRBD1 (6 bases). The CDR3 sequence is 17 residues long. CDR1 SGHTA and CDR2 FQGNSA come from the germline V gene. V gave up 5 bases and J gave up 1 base, with 20 bases separating them. Here the CDR3 DNA reads TGTGCCAGCAGCCCACTGCCATACGGGACACTTAACTATGGCTACACCTTC. Its translation: CASSPLPYGTLNYGYTF.

The chain couples TRBV9 to TRBJ2-1; 10 bases line up with TRBD2. The CDR3 contains 16 residues. Germline loops: CDR1 SGDLS, CDR2 YYNGEE. The junction had 6 bases not matched to a gene; V was cut back by 0 bases and J by 6 bases. CDR3 nucleotide sequence: TGTGCCAGCAGCGTAGCGGCTAGCGGGGGACCCAATGAGCAGTTCTTC. Amino acid sequence: CASSVAASGGPNEQFF. The full variable domain, its missing parts supplied by reference TRBV9 and TRBJ2-1, is DSGVTQTPKHLITATGQRVTLRCSPRSGDLSVYWYQQSLDQGLQFLIQYYNGEERAKGNILERFSAQQFPDLHSELNLSSLELGDSALYFCASSVAASGGPNEQFFGPGTRLTVL.

The rearrangement joins TRBV7-2 to TRBJ1-2; TRBD1 aligns across 7 bases. This CDR3 is 15 amino acids long. The J segment lost 3 bases and the V segment lost 5 bases, leaving 9 bases of the junction unmatched. From germline, CDR1 is SGHTA and CDR2 FQGNSA. CDR3 amino acids: CASSTGDGQYYGYTF. CDR3 nucleotide sequence: TGTGCCAGCAGCACAGGGGACGGACAATACTATGGCTACACCTTC.

This clone occurred a few times. The chain recombines TRBV15 with TRBJ2-7, with a tentative D call TRBD2 (6 bases). Germline assignment: CDR1 LNHNV and CDR2 YYDKDF (reference sequence). The CDR3 extends over 15 amino acids. The V end was cut by 1 base, the J end by 5 bases, with 15 bases between. The CDR3 bases are TGTGCCACCAGCAGAGTAGGAACCTCGGGGGACGAGCAGTACTTC. Translation: CATSRVGTSGDEQYF.

V gene TRBV18 combines with J gene TRBJ1-3, with D unresolved. This CDR3 contains 16 residues. Germline V gene sequence: CDR1 KGHSH, CDR2 LQKENI. V was shortened by 2 bases and J by 0 bases, with 11 bases between the two germline ends. CDR3 region: CASSPSPGSSGNTIYF. The CDR3 DNA sequence: TGTGCCAGCTCACCATCCCCGGGATCCTCTGGAAACACCATATATTTT. The whole variable domain, remainder taken from reference TRBV18 and TRBJ1-3, is NAGVMQNPRHLVRRRGQEARLRCSPMKGHSHVYWYRQLPEEGLKFMVYLQKENIIDESGMPKERFSAEFPKEGPSILRIQQVVRGDSAAYFCASSPSPGSSGNTIYFGEGSWLTVV.

The genes are TRBV10-3 and TRBJ1-2; TRBD1 is a possible D gene (6 bases). With 0 bases removed from V and 6 bases from J, the gap between germline ends came to 14 bases. Germline assignment: CDR1 ENHRY and CDR2 SYGVKD. This CDR3 has 15 amino acids. This CDR3 is CAISESSDRGDGYTF. In DNA, the CDR3 is TGTGCCATCAGTGAGTCCTCGGACAGAGGGGATGGCTACACCTTC.

The V and J genes are TRBV7-8 and TRBJ1-2; maybe TRBD1 (6 bases). In germline, CDR1 is SGHVS, CDR2 FQNEAQ. The CDR3 covers 15 residues. Between the trimmed V and J ends, which lost 5 bases and 6 bases, there was a span of 19 bases. The CDR3 protein is CASSLSGGGGDGYTF. CDR3 nucleotide sequence: TGTGCCAGCAGCCTTAGCGGAGGGGGGGGCGATGGCTACACCTTC.

J is TRBJ1-3 and V is TRBV10-3, with D maybe TRBD1 (5 bases). Germline V gene data show CDR1 as ENHRY and CDR2 as SYGVKD. The CDR3 extends over 14 amino acids. With 7 bases removed from V and 2 bases from J, the gap between germline ends came to 12 bases. CDR3: CAIKVGGAGNTIYF. The CDR3 nucleotides read TGTGCCATCAAGGTTGGGGGGGCTGGAAACACCATATATTTT.

The chain carries TRBV5-6 and TRBJ1-6; possible D gene TRBD1, 5 bases. The germline V gene has CDR1 SGHDT and CDR2 YYEEEE. The CDR3 sequence is 16 residues long. V shed 4 bases and J shed 4 bases, with 15 bases lying between them. The CDR3 reads CASSPGLGTYNSPLHF. The DNA for the CDR3 is TGTGCCAGCAGCCCGGGGCTGGGAACTTATAATTCACCCCTCCACTTT.

The gene calls are TRBV19 and TRBJ1-5, with a weak D call TRBD1 (6 bases). The CDR3 is 16 amino acids. Per germline, CDR1 LNHDA and CDR2 SQIVND (reference sequence). The V end lost 5 bases, the J end lost 3 bases, and 17 bases lay between the germline ends. CDR3 nucleotides: TGTGCCAGTAGTTTATTGACGGACAGTTACAATCAGCCCCAGCATTTT. Its protein product is CASSLLTDSYNQPQHF.

The genes are TRBV7-2 and TRBJ2-5; TRBD2 might be the D (6 bases). V gave up 7 bases and J gave up 1 base, with 10 bases separating them. Germline V gene lookup returns CDR1 SGHTA and CDR2 FQGNSA. The CDR3 loop spans 13 amino acids. CDR3 region: CASTWEAQETQYF. In nucleotides, the CDR3 is TGTGCCAGCACCTGGGAGGCCCAAGAGACCCAGTACTTC.

The chain links TRBV19 to TRBJ1-3; D gene unclear. With 3 bases removed from V and 0 bases from J, the gap between germline ends came to 9 bases. CDR1 and CDR2 (germline): LNHDA, SQIVND (reference sequence). CDR3 length equals 15 residues. CDR3 sequence: CASSMARSSGNTIYF. Written as DNA, the CDR3 is TGTGCCAGTAGTATGGCCCGGAGCTCTGGAAACACCATATATTTT.

The J gene is TRBJ1-3, the V gene TRBV5-4; 9 positions match TRBD1. The junction had 1 base not matched to a gene; V was cut back by 2 bases and J by 1 base. The CDR3 totals 15 residues. The germline V gene has CDR1 SGHNT and CDR2 YYREEE (reference sequence). For the CDR3, the DNA is TGTGCCAGCAGCTTACAGGGGGCGTCTGGAAACACCATATATTTT. Encoded protein: CASSLQGASGNTIYF.

The gene calls are TRBV21-1 and TRBJ1-2. TRBV21-1 has pseudogene status. The CDR3 contains 15 residues. The CDR3 here is CASTPGYPRSYGYTF. CDR3 DNA sequence: TGTGCCAGCACCCCGGGGTATCCGCGCTCCTATGGCTACACCTTC.

This chain connects TRBV2 to TRBJ1-6; no clear D gene. Trimming took off 8 bases at V and 8 bases at J, with 25 bases between the two ends. Germline V gene lookup returns CDR1 SNHLY and CDR2 FYNNEI. CDR3 length equals 17 residues. The CDR3 spells CASLGRGSSTGHSPLHF. The CDR3 region has the DNA TGTGCCAGCCTTGGGCGCGGGTCCTCGACCGGACATTCACCCCTCCACTTT.

The chain combines TRBV25-1 with TRBJ2-3, with D perhaps TRBD2 (6 bases). Germline V gene lookup returns CDR1 MGHDK and CDR2 SYGVNS. The length of the CDR3 is 13 residues. The V end lost 7 bases, the J end lost 2 bases, and 10 bases lay between the germline ends. This CDR3 reads CASNRDFTDTQYF. CDR3 coding DNA: TGTGCCAGCAACCGGGACTTCACAGATACGCAGTATTTT.

The chain uses TRBV5-4 and TRBJ1-2; weak D call: TRBD1 (6 bases). The CDR3 runs to 14 residues. Trimming took 0 bases from V and 2 from J, leaving 8 bases between them. CDR1 and CDR2 (germline): SGHNT, YYREEE (reference sequence). The CDR3 region is CASSLDRVNYGYTF. CDR3 DNA sequence: TGTGCCAGCAGCTTGGACAGGGTAAACTATGGCTACACCTTC.

The V and J genes are TRBV10-3 and TRBJ2-7, with 16 bases fitting TRBD2. The CDR3 is 14 amino acids. Trimming took 4 bases from V and 13 from J; bases not matched to a gene: 7. Germline V gene lookup returns CDR1 ENHRY and CDR2 SYGVKD. Here the CDR3 reads CAISVGTSGGALYF. Here the CDR3 DNA reads TGTGCCATCAGTGTAGGGACTAGCGGGGGGGCCCTATACTTC.

The V gene is TRBV9, the J gene TRBJ2-2; no reliable D call. V lost 0 bases and J 6 bases, leaving 15 bases between the germline ends. The germline CDR1 and CDR2 sequences are SGDLS and YYNGEE. The CDR3 is 16 residues long. As DNA, the CDR3 is TGTGCCAGCAGCGTAGGAGTCGGTGACAATGCCGGGGAGCTGTTTTTT. It is translated as CASSVGVGDNAGELFF.